Listed here are 14 T cell receptor beta chains from one sample, sequenced in a study of technical replicates of blood from a handful of donors. Only in-frame clones appear in the TCRdb table, and some are missing; sequencing was by immunoSEQ multiplex PCR. This sample yields tens of thousands of clones, of which 93% are seen a single time; 0.2% to 0.25% belongs to the top ten. Sequencing was carried out using T cells isolated from PBMCs. All receptors come from a human donor in good health.

This clone was observed a handful of times. CDR3 in DNA: TGTGGCTCGGAGTTGGAGAACACTGAAGCTTTCTTT. It specifies CGSELENTEAFF. The J gene is TRBJ1-1, the V gene TRBV6-1; D not certain. The CDR3 is 12 amino acids. Germline CDR1 and CDR2: MNHNS and SASEGT.

The chain uses TRBV5-8 and TRBJ2-1, with 9 positions matching TRBD1. Germline CDR1 and CDR2: SGHTS and YDEGEE. The CDR3 spans 12 residues. Trimming removed 4 bases from V and 9 bases from J; junction bases left unmatched: 2. For the CDR3, the DNA is TGTGCCAGCAGCCGACAGGGGGTTGAGCAGTTCTTC. It yields the protein CASSRQGVEQFF.

This clone has a handful of counts. The chain carries TRBV28 and TRBJ1-3, with 7 bases fitting TRBD1. Looked up from germline, CDR1 is MDHEN and CDR2 is SYDVKM. With 2 bases clipped from V and 0 bases from J, the junction kept 10 bases outside the gene matches. The CDR3 has 18 amino acids. CDR3: CASSLPPSTGNSGNTIYF. CDR3 DNA sequence: TGTGCCAGCAGTTTACCCCCTTCGACAGGGAACTCTGGAAACACCATATATTTT.

The chain joins TRBV6-5 to TRBJ1-2; D may be TRBD1 (6 bases). Germline V gives CDR1 MNHEY, CDR2 SVGAGI. CDR3 size: 13 residues. The V end lost 5 bases, the J end lost 7 bases, and 14 bases lay between the germline ends. CDR3 nucleotide sequence: TGTGCCAGCAGTCACACAGGGTTCGGTGGCTACACCTTC. It codes for CASSHTGFGGYTF.

This clone was observed a few times. The chain is built from TRBV18 and TRBJ2-5; D perhaps matches TRBD1 (6 bases). The CDR3 totals 13 residues. V lost 5 bases to trimming and J lost 5 bases, with 12 bases between them. Germline loops: CDR1 KGHSH, CDR2 LQKENI. The CDR3 nucleotides read TGTGCCAGCTCATTTCGACAGGACGAGACCCAGTACTTC. Its translation is CASSFRQDETQYF.

The chain combines TRBV7-9 with TRBJ2-3, with D possibly being TRBD2 (6 bases). Germline V CDR1 and CDR2: SEHNR, FQNEAQ (reference sequence). The CDR3 loop spans 18 amino acids. Between the trimmed V and J ends, which lost 4 bases and 3 bases, there was a span of 23 bases. The CDR3 region is CASSSPFSPGGETDTQYF. The CDR3 region has the DNA TGTGCCAGCAGCTCTCCTTTCTCCCCCGGCGGGGAGACAGATACGCAGTATTTT.

The chain carries TRBV27 and TRBJ2-2, with a possible D match to TRBD1 (5 bases). This CDR3 region has 15 residues. Germline V CDR1 and CDR2: MNHEY, SMNVEV (reference sequence). The V and J ends lost 5 bases and 3 bases respectively, with 13 bases between them. The CDR3 region has the DNA TGTGCCAGCAGTGAGAAGACAGACTACACCGGGGAGCTGTTTTTT. Translating gives CASSEKTDYTGELFF.

This chain links TRBV6-6 with TRBJ2-7, with TRBD1 matching 9 bases. Germline loops: CDR1 MNHNY, CDR2 SVGAGI (reference sequence). V lost 8 bases to trimming and J lost 3 bases; unmatched junction nucleotides: 8. This CDR3 is built from 14 residues. The CDR3 DNA sequence: TGTGCCAGCTGCAAAGGGACAGGGAGCTACGAGCAGTACTTC. This sequence encodes CASCKGTGSYEQYF.

The gene calls are TRBV6-5 and TRBJ2-7; TRBD2 might be the D (5 bases). The CDR3 consists of 13 residues. Germline V CDR1 and CDR2: MNHEY, SVGAGI. The V end was cut by 5 bases, the J end by 4 bases, with 12 bases between. The CDR3 sequence: CASSARVPYEQYF. The CDR3 DNA reads TGTGCCAGCAGTGCGAGGGTTCCTTACGAGCAGTACTTC.

The J gene is TRBJ1-3, the V gene TRBV10-3, with D possibly matching TRBD1 (6 bases). The CDR3 has 16 amino acids. V shed 7 bases and J shed 4 bases, with 20 bases lying between them. CDR1 and CDR2 (germline): ENHRY, SYGVKD. This CDR3 is CAITRTVDQRGNTIYF. The CDR3 DNA reads as TGTGCCATCACCCGGACAGTTGATCAGAGAGGAAACACCATATATTTT.

This chain connects TRBV15 to TRBJ1-1; D ambiguous. The CDR3 has 12 residues. Trimming shortened V by 3 bases and J by 1 base, and 3 bases separated the two germline ends. Germline values: CDR1 LNHNV, CDR2 YYDKDF (reference sequence). This chain's CDR3 is CATSRRNTEAFF. DNA for the CDR3: TGTGCCACCAGCAGGAGGAACACTGAAGCTTTCTTT. The variable domain in full, completed from reference TRBV15 and TRBJ1-1, reads DAMVIQNPRYQVTQFGKPVTLSCSQTLNHNVMYWYQQKSSQAPKLLFHYYDKDFNNEADTPDNFQSRRPNTSFCFLDIRSPGLGDTAMYLCATSRRNTEAFFGQGTRLTVV.

V is TRBV6-4 and J is TRBJ2-1, with a tentative D call TRBD1 (5 bases). This CDR3 comprises 15 residues. V was shortened by 4 bases and J by 0 bases, with 10 bases between the two germline ends. Germline CDR1 and CDR2: MRHNA and SNTAGT. CDR3 nucleotide sequence: TGTGCCAGCAGTGTTCAGGGCTACTCCTACAATGAGCAGTTCTTC. Translated: CASSVQGYSYNEQFF.

The V gene is TRBV28, the J gene TRBJ1-3, with D uncertain. The CDR3 length is 14 residues. V gave up 5 bases and J gave up 8 bases, with 16 bases separating them. Germline CDR1 reads MDHEN; CDR2 reads SYDVKM. CDR3 in DNA: TGTGCCAGCAGTGTGACGAGTTTCGGAGACACCATATATTTT. It translates to CASSVTSFGDTIYF.

The chain joins TRBV5-1 to TRBJ1-4; TRBD1 is a possible D gene (6 bases). The CDR3 contains 14 residues. The germline CDR1 and CDR2 sequences are SGHRS and YFSETQ. Trimming took off 7 bases at V and 2 bases at J, with 12 bases between the two ends. The CDR3, as DNA: TGCGCCAGCGGTGCCCAGGGGACTAATGAAAAACTGTTTTTT. It is translated as CASGAQGTNEKLFF.